The clone carrying this TCR beta chain was seen more than once but under ten times. Participants' own reports of clinical history determined their cohort assignment. Exposed enrollees encountered a COVID-19 case at some point within 2 weeks before study entry. This sample is drawn from a study of blood T cell repertoires in COVID-19. Study summary: PBMCs, B-cell-depleted T cells, or T cells were the source of the cDNA or gDNA that made up the material.

V lost 3 bases and J 3 bases, leaving 20 bases between the germline ends. Germline CDR1 is MNHEY and CDR2 is SMNVEV (reference sequence). This CDR3 has 17 residues. Clones were read by immunoSEQ multiplex PCR, and TCRdb kept only the in-frame ones, dropping some. The table shows 330,000 or so clones, with about nine tenths occurring only once. The chain couples TRBV27 to TRBJ1-2, with D uncertain. This clonotype was obtained from a woman aged 25 to 39 who had been exposed to COVID-19. The sequenced material came from PBMCs or T cells enriched from blood (not recorded which). The chain's CDR3 is CASSFRSVGEGDYGYTF. The CDR3 nucleotides are TGTGCCAGCAGTTTTAGGTCTGTCGGTGAGGGTGACTATGGCTACACCTTC.